These 16 T cell receptor beta chains share one sample of origin, sequenced in a study of blood T cell repertoires in COVID-19 (dated by TCRdb to 2018 to 2020). Libraries were made using the immunoSEQ multiplex PCR assay. TCRdb limited this immuneACCESS table to in-frame rearrangements with V and J called. A share of clones is missing; checked studies link under half to unresolved V genes, and the rest is unexplained. For this sample there are around 300,000 clones; around nine tenths appear just once. The top ten constitute about 4.7% of the sample. The sample taken for sequencing was PBMCs or T cells enriched from blood (not recorded which). These TCRs come from a man aged 25-45 years who had recovered from COVID-19.

The J gene is TRBJ2-2, the V gene TRBV25-1, with 10 bases fitting TRBD2. J was trimmed by 4 bases and V by 1 base; bases with no gene match: 6. The germline gives CDR1 MGHDK, CDR2 SYGVNS. CDR3 length equals 17 residues. The CDR3 DNA sequence: TGTGCCAGCAGTGAATCCCAGCGGGGGGGAGGCACCGGGGAGCTGTTTTTT. This translates into CASSESQRGGGTGELFF.

This rearrangement joins TRBV9 to TRBJ1-2; unclear D gene. The germline V gene has CDR1 SGDLS and CDR2 YYNGEE. The CDR3 contains 15 residues. V lost 0 bases and J lost 8, with 17 bases in between. CDR3 DNA: TGTGCCAGCAGCGTAGAACGTTCAGTTCCCAGAGGCTACACCTTC. It translates to CASSVERSVPRGYTF.

The chain employs TRBV12-3 or TRBV12-4 and TRBJ2-7; D is perhaps TRBD1 (6 bases). The length of the CDR3 is 11 residues. Trimming stripped 8 bases from V and 11 bases from J, with 16 bases between. The DNA for the CDR3 is TGTGCCAGCTCCTGGGCGGCAGGGGAGTACTTC. It encodes CASSWAAGEYF.

This chain joins TRBV7-9 and TRBJ2-3; perhaps TRBD2 as D (5 bases). With 5 bases removed from V and 5 bases from J, the gap between germline ends came to 17 bases. The CDR3 is 15 residues long. Germline CDR1 reads SEHNR; CDR2 reads FQNEAQ (reference sequence). CDR3 sequence reads: CASSKGGVDGDTQYF. CDR3 bases: TGTGCCAGCAGCAAAGGAGGTGTAGACGGAGATACGCAGTATTTT.

The table lists this clone with a count of one. The gene calls are TRBV27 and TRBJ2-7; 12 bases align to TRBD1. V was clipped by 6 bases and J by 2 bases; unmatched bases: 14. This CDR3 comprises 18 residues. Germline CDR1 and CDR2: MNHEY and SMNVEV (reference sequence). In DNA, the CDR3 is TGTGCCAGCAGCCGGGGACAGGGGGCCTCATCCGGTACCTACGAGCAGTACTTC. The encoded protein is CASSRGQGASSGTYEQYF.

CDR3 protein: CASSQDGGQMVTQYF. CDR3 DNA: TGTGCCAGCAGCCAAGATGGGGGACAGATGGTGACCCAGTACTTC. V usage is TRBV3-1 (or the pseudogene TRBV3-2) and J usage is TRBJ2-5, with 7 nucleotides matching TRBD1. The CDR3 extends over 15 amino acids. Germline assignment: CDR1 LGHDT and CDR2 YNNKEL (reference sequence). V gave up 0 bases and J gave up 7 bases; unmatched junction bases: 8.

The chain carries TRBV5-1 and TRBJ1-5, with D perhaps TRBD1 (5 bases). This CDR3 is 15 amino acids long. V lost 0 bases, J lost 7 bases, and 14 bases lay in between. Germline V gives CDR1 SGHRS, CDR2 YFSETQ. The CDR3: CASSLAGGRSQPQHF. Here the CDR3 DNA reads TGCGCCAGCAGCTTGGCGGGGGGACGGAGCCAGCCCCAGCATTTT.

CDR3 residues: CASIPLESETQYF. In nucleotides, the CDR3 is TGTGCCAGCATCCCACTAGAGTCGGAGACCCAGTACTTC. The rearrangement uses TRBV2 and TRBJ2-5; weak D call: TRBD2 (5 bases). Trimming removed 7 bases at V and 5 bases at J, with 14 bases between. There are 13 residues in the CDR3. Germline CDR1 is SNHLY and CDR2 is FYNNEI.

The chain has TRBV6-5 and TRBJ1-1, with D possibly being TRBD1 (5 bases). Germline CDR1 MNHEY, CDR2 SVGAGI. The CDR3 is 14 residues long. The V end was cut by 9 bases, the J end by 1 base, with 15 bases between. In nucleotides, the CDR3 is TGTGCCAGAGCAAAAGGGGCTCGGAACACTGAAGCTTTCTTT. As protein: CARAKGARNTEAFF.

This rearrangement joins TRBV6-5 to TRBJ1-4, with D possibly TRBD1 on 5 matching bases. The CDR3 is 16 amino acids. CDR1 is MNHEY, CDR2 SVGAGI, per germline. Trimming removed 2 bases at V and 7 bases at J, with 17 bases between. The CDR3 sequence: CASSYARGGEGEKLFF. CDR3 coding DNA: TGTGCCAGCAGTTACGCCCGTGGAGGGGAGGGTGAAAAACTGTTTTTT.

The chain carries TRBV5-1 and TRBJ2-5; 8 nucleotides match TRBD2. The V gene's germline CDR1 is SGHRS and CDR2 YFSETQ. The CDR3 consists of 15 residues. J was trimmed by 4 bases and V by 4 bases; bases with no gene match: 9. The CDR3 DNA is TGCGCCAGCAGCAACCTTACGGGGGGGACAGAGACCCAGTACTTC. It specifies CASSNLTGGTETQYF.

The rearrangement uses TRBV15 and TRBJ2-1, with TRBD1 matching over 9 bases. CDR1 is LNHNV and CDR2 is YYDKDF in the germline V gene (reference sequence). V lost 0 bases, J lost 3 bases, and 3 bases stayed unmatched. The CDR3 covers 16 residues. CDR3 in DNA: TGTGCCACCAGCAGAGATGGGGGACAGGGCTACAATGAGCAGTTCTTC. Its protein product is CATSRDGGQGYNEQFF.

J is TRBJ1-2 and V is TRBV9; D is perhaps TRBD1 (6 bases). Germline CDR1 reads SGDLS; CDR2 reads YYNGEE. Trimming removed 3 bases from V and 1 base from J, with 16 bases in between. The CDR3 spans 16 residues. The chain's CDR3 is CASSGTGQLLNYGYTF. The CDR3 DNA reads TGTGCCAGCAGCGGCACTGGACAGTTACTTAACTATGGCTACACCTTC.

The chain links TRBV28 to TRBJ1-3; 8 bases are a match to TRBD1. The junction had 6 bases not matched to a gene; V was cut back by 5 bases and J by 3 bases. The CDR3 consists of 15 residues. Germline loops: CDR1 MDHEN, CDR2 SYDVKM. CDR3 sequence (DNA): TGTGCCAGCAGTGAGACAGGGGTTTTTGGAAACACCATATATTTT. Its protein product is CASSETGVFGNTIYF.

The chain uses TRBV11-2 and TRBJ2-7, with a possible D match to TRBD1 (6 bases). The V and J ends lost 1 base and 2 bases respectively, with 12 bases between them. This CDR3 contains 15 residues. Germline values: CDR1 SGHAT, CDR2 FQNNGV. This CDR3 reads CASSLGWTEAYEQYF. CDR3 nucleotide sequence: TGTGCCAGCAGCTTAGGGTGGACAGAGGCCTACGAGCAGTACTTC.

The CDR3 protein is CASSQDVGFRSYNSPLHF. In DNA, the CDR3 is TGTGCCAGCAGCCAAGATGTGGGCTTTAGGTCCTATAATTCACCCCTCCACTTT. This chain uses TRBV14 with TRBJ1-6, with D unresolved. The CDR3 is 18 residues long. Between the trimmed V and J ends, which lost 0 bases and 1 base, there was a span of 13 bases. CDR1 and CDR2 from the germline V gene are SGHDN and FVKESK.